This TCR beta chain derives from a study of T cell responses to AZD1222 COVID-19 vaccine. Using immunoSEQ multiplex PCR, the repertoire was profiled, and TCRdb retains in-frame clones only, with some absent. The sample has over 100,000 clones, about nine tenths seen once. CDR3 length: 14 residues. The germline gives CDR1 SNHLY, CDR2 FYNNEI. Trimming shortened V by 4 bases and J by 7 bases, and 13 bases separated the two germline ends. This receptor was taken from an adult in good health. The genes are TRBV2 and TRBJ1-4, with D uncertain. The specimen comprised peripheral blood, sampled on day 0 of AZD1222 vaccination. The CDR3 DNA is TGTGCCAGCAGTGTAGAACAACTACCTGAAAAACTGTTTTTT. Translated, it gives CASSVEQLPEKLFF. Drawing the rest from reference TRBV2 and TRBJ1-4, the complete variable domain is EPEVTQTPSHQVTQMGQEVILRCVPISNHLYFYWYRQILGQKVEFLVSFYNNEISEKSEIFDDQFSVERPDGSNFTLKIRSTKLEDSAMYFCASSVEQLPEKLFFGSGTQLSVL.